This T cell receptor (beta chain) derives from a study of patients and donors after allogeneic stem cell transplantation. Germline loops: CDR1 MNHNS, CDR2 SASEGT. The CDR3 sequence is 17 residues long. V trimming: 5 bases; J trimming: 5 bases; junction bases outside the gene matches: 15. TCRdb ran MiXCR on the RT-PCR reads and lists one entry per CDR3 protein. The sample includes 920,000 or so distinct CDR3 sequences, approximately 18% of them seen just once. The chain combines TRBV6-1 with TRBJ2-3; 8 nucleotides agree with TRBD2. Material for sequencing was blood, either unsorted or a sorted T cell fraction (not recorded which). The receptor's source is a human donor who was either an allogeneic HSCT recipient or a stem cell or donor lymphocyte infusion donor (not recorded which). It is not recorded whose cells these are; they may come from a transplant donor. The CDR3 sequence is CASSRVAGMITGDTQYF. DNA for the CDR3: TGTGCCAGCAGTAGGGTAGCGGGGATGATAACTGGAGATACGCAGTATTTT.